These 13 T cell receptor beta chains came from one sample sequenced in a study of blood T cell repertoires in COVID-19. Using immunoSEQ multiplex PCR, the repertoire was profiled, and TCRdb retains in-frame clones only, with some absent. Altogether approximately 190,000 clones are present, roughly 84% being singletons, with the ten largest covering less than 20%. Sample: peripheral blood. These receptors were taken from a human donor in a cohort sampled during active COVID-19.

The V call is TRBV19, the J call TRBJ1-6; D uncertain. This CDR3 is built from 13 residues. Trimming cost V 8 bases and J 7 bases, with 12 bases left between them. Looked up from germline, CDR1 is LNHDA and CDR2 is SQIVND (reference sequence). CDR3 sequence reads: CASGFTGNSPLHF. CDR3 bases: TGTGCCAGTGGATTCACGGGGAATTCACCCCTCCACTTT.

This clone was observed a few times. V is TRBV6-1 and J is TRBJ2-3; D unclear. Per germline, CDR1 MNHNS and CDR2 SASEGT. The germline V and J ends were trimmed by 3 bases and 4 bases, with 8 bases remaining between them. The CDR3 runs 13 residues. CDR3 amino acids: CASSELRADTQYF. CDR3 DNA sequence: TGTGCCAGCAGTGAGTTGCGTGCAGATACGCAGTATTTT.

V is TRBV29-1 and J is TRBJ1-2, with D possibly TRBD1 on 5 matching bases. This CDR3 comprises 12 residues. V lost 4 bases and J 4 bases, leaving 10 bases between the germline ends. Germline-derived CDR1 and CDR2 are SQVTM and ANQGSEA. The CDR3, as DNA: TGCAGCGTTGGCATACAGGCCTATGGCTACACCTTC. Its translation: CSVGIQAYGYTF. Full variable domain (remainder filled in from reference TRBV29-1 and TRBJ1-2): SAVISQKPSRDICQRGTSLTIQCQVDSQVTMMFWYRQQPGQSLTLIATANQGSEATYESGFVIDKFPISRPNLTFSTLTVSNMSPEDSSIYLCSVGIQAYGYTFGSGTRLTVV.

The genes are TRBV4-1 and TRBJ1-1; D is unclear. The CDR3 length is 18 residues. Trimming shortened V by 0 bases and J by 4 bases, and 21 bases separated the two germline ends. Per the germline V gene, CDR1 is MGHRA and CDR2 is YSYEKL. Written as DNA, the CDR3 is TGCGCCAGCAGCCAAGATTGGAGGACGGTGTTATCTGGCACTGAAGCTTTCTTT. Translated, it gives CASSQDWRTVLSGTEAFF.

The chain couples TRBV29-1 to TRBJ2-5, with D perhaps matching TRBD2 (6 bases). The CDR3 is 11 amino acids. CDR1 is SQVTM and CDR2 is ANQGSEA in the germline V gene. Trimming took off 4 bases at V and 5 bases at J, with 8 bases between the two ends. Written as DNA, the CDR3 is TGCAGCGTTGTGGGGGGTGAGACCCAGTACTTC. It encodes CSVVGGETQYF.

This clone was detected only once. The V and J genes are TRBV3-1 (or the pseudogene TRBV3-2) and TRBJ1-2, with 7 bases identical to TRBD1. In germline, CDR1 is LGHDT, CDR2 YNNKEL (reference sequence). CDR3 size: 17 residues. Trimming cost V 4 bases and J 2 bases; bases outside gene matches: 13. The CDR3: CASSPGHIGQANYGYTF. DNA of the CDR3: TGTGCCAGCAGCCCCGGACACATCGGACAGGCGAACTATGGCTACACCTTC.

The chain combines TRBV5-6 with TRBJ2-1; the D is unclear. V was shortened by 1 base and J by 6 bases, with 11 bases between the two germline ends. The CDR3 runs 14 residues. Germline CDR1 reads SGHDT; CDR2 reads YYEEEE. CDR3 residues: CASSLLVERNEQFF. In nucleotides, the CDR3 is TGTGCCAGCAGCTTGCTGGTAGAGCGCAATGAGCAGTTCTTC.

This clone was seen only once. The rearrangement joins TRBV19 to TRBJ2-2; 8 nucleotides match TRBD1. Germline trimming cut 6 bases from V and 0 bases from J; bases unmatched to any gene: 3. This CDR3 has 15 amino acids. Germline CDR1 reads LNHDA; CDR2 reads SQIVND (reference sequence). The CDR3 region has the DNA TGTGCCAGTAGCGACAGGGGAACGAACACCGGGGAGCTGTTTTTT. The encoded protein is CASSDRGTNTGELFF.

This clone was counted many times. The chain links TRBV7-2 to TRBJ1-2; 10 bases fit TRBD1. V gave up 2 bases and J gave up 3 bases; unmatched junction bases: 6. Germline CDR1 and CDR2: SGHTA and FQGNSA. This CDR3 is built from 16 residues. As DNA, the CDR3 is TGTGCCAGCAGCTTAACACGGGACAGGGGTCACTATGGCTACACCTTC. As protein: CASSLTRDRGHYGYTF.

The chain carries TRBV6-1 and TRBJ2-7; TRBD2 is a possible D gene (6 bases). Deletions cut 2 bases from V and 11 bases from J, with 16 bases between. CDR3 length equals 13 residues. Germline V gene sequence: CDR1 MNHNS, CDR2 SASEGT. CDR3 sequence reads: CASSEPSDGEEYV. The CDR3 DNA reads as TGTGCCAGCAGTGAACCCTCAGACGGGGAGGAGTACGTC.

CDR3 loop: CASSPGNTQPQHF. The CDR3 DNA reads as TGTGCCAGCAGCCCGGGGAACACTCAGCCCCAGCATTTT. The chain is built from TRBV5-6 and TRBJ1-5, with no clear D. The CDR3 is 13 residues long. The V gene lost 4 bases and the J gene lost 6 bases, with 11 bases spanning the gap. CDR1 and CDR2 (germline): SGHDT, YYEEEE.

CDR3 nucleotides: TGTGCCAGCGCTTACTCGACAGGGGGCGCGGGAGAGACCCAGTACTTC. Translating it yields CASAYSTGGAGETQYF. The chain combines TRBV18 with TRBJ2-5, with 10 nucleotides matching TRBD1. The CDR3 covers 16 residues. In germline, CDR1 is KGHSH, CDR2 LQKENI. Germline trimming cut 8 bases from V and 4 bases from J; bases unmatched to any gene: 13.

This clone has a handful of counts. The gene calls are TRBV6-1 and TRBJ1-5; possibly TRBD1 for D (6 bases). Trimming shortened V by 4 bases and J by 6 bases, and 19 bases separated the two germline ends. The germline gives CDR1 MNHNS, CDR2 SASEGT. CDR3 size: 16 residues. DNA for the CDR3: TGTGCCAGCAGTGGCCCCGGGGGGCCGGCGGGTCAGCCCCAGCATTTT. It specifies CASSGPGGPAGQPQHF.